This T cell receptor beta chain was retrieved from a study of T-cell memory formation after mild COVID-19 (dated by TCRdb to the early 2020s). Notes on the research overall: Most TCR sequence clusters were specific to one of the two donors. T-cell clones expanding and contracting after mild COVID-19 in two donors were tracked by longitudinal TCRalpha and TCRbeta repertoire sequencing. Two young, previously healthy adult volunteers, one female and one male, were included in the cohort.

General conclusions and limits of the study: The study covered only a couple of mild cases, and larger cohorts including severe cases with pre-infection samples were considered necessary. Contracting CD4+ clones were found mainly in CM and EM memory subsets, while CD8+ clones were enriched in EMRA. SARS-CoV-2 specificity of the second-wave clones peaking on day 37 was not confirmed. Clones contracting from day 15 to 85 had balanced CD4/CD8 phenotypes, while a second wave expanding from day 15 to 37 was biased towards CD4+. Some responding clones were detected in pre-infection memory, which suggested that pre-existing cross-reactive memory T cells had joined the SARS-CoV-2 response.

Including cysteine and phenylalanine, the CDR3 has 14 amino acids. Just CDR3 DNA is preserved here, 42 bases in frame from base 1. V lost 6 bases and J lost 4 bases; the stretch between them is 13 bases long. The CDR1 and CDR2 encoded by the germline V gene (reference sequence) are DFQATT and SNEGSKA. Sequenced on an Illumina NovaSeq 6000. Using 5'RACE with constant-segment primers, TCRalpha and TCRbeta cDNA libraries were constructed, with sample barcodes and unique molecular identifiers added in the process. RNA was extracted from every sample with Trizol reagent. Amplification of the libraries took two PCR steps, and the second step added a second sample barcode plus Illumina TruSeq adapters. The libraries were sequenced on an Illumina NovaSeq using 2 x 150 bp paired-end reads. In the source study's methods: Reads were demultiplexed and collapsed into UMI-guided consensus sequences with migec v1.2.7. Using mixcr v2.1.11, the UMI consensuses were aligned to TRA and TRB V and J templates and assembled into clonotypes. Expanded or contracted clonotypes were those called significant by both edgeR and NoisET, with noise models trained on biological replicates. For edgeR calls, a false discovery rate-adjusted p below 0.01 and a log2 fold-change threshold of 1 were applied. PCA with hierarchical clustering of max-normalized trajectories of the 1000 most abundant clonotypes was used as exploratory dynamics analysis. The CD4 or CD8 phenotype of responding clones was assigned using the separately sequenced CD4+ and CD8+ repertoires. The public reads were reprocessed in TCRdb via fastp at Q25 and MiXCR, keeping in-frame beta chains. Every CDR3 protein is listed once, alongside the most common genes and DNA of its rows. The V and J calls shown here were made by TCRdb, not taken from the authors' results. This sample has 250,000 or so distinct CDR3 sequences in its table, and about a sixth of those were observed once. Clones ranked in the top ten supply under 25% of the sample.

Ficoll-Paque density gradient centrifugation was the method used to isolate PBMCs. This clonotype was found many times. No cognate antigen has been identified for it. No base quality information exists; no much larger clone differs at one position. Sequenced material: PBMCs or a T cell subset sorted from them (not recorded which). The chain employs TRBV20-1 and TRBJ2-6; TRBD1 is a possible D gene, resting on 6 matching bases. This receptor was taken from a man younger than 35 who had mild COVID-19 (a few samples of this study predate the infection). The sample titles of this study are shuffled in the database, so cell type and time point are left out; the donor was told from shared clones. The CDR3 reads CSAIRTEGANVLTF. The nucleotides are TGCAGTGCCATCCGGACAGAGGGGGCCAACGTCCTGACTTTC.